The 19 T cell receptor beta chains listed next were all sequenced from one sample in a study of control samples from healthy donors and cancer patients. The table came from immunoSEQ multiplex PCR; TCRdb's copy has only in-frame clones and leaves some out. The sample yields roughly 50,000 clones, around 96% seen once. Sequencing was carried out using blood. The receptors come from a woman in her twenties or thirties in good health.

The chain joins TRBV19 to TRBJ2-4, with TRBD1 as a possible D gene (7 bases). This CDR3 has 17 residues. Trimming stripped 0 bases from V and 1 base from J, with 13 bases between. The germline CDR1 and CDR2 sequences are LNHDA and SQIVND (reference sequence). The CDR3 DNA is TGTGCCAGTAGTATAGACCCAGGGGGGTCTGCCAAAAACATTCAGTACTTC. Residues: CASSIDPGGSAKNIQYF. Combining the CDR3 with reference TRBV19 and TRBJ2-4 gives the whole variable domain DGGITQSPKYLFRKEGQNVTLSCEQNLNHDAMYWYRQDPGQGLRLIYYSQIVNDFQKGDIAEGYSVSREKKESFPLTVTSAQKNPTAFYLCASSIDPGGSAKNIQYFGAGTRLSVL.

CDR3 in DNA: TGCAGCGTTTGCGCTAGCTCTCAAGAGACCCAGTACTTC. Encoded protein: CSVCASSQETQYF. This chain connects TRBV29-1 to TRBJ2-5; D perhaps matches TRBD2 (5 bases). The CDR3 has 13 amino acids. The V gene lost 5 bases and the J gene lost 2 bases, with 12 bases spanning the gap. In germline, CDR1 is SQVTM, CDR2 ANQGSEA.

This clone came up once. The genes are TRBV12-5 and TRBJ1-5, with D possibly TRBD1 on 6 matching bases. The germline gives CDR1 LGHNT, CDR2 FRNRAP. The germline V and J ends were trimmed by 10 bases and 5 bases, with 15 bases remaining between them. The CDR3 contains 13 residues. The CDR3 nucleotides read TGTGCTACGCTCCCGGGACACGATCAGCCCCAGCATTTT. This codes for CATLPGHDQPQHF.

V usage is TRBV15 and J usage is TRBJ2-7; 9 bases match TRBD1. The CDR3 has 15 amino acids. J lost 2 bases, V lost 6 bases, and 8 bases had no gene match. Germline V gene data show CDR1 as LNHNV and CDR2 as YYDKDF (reference sequence). The CDR3 protein is CATSAGQGYTYEQYF. The CDR3 DNA reads as TGTGCCACCAGTGCAGGACAGGGGTACACCTACGAGCAGTACTTC. Using reference TRBV15 and TRBJ2-7 for the parts outside the CDR3, the full variable domain is DAMVIQNPRYQVTQFGKPVTLSCSQTLNHNVMYWYQQKSSQAPKLLFHYYDKDFNNEADTPDNFQSRRPNTSFCFLDIRSPGLGDTAMYLCATSAGQGYTYEQYFGPGTRLTVT.

V usage is TRBV6-5 and J usage is TRBJ2-5; the D gene is possibly TRBD2 (6 bases). Germline lookup yields CDR1 MNHEY and CDR2 SVGAGI. V lost 2 bases to trimming and J lost 3 bases, with 7 bases between them. The CDR3 has 13 residues. This CDR3 reads CASSYREEETQYF. For the CDR3, the DNA is TGTGCCAGCAGTTACAGGGAGGAAGAGACCCAGTACTTC.

This chain connects TRBV19 to TRBJ2-5; D assignment may be TRBD1 or TRBD2 (5 bases each). The germline V and J ends were trimmed by 10 bases and 2 bases, with 17 bases remaining between them. The CDR3 runs to 14 residues. CDR1 and CDR2 (germline): LNHDA, SQIVND (reference sequence). Here the CDR3 reads CATRPGPLQETQYF. The CDR3, as DNA: TGTGCCACCAGGCCGGGGCCGCTACAAGAGACCCAGTACTTC.

The chain links TRBV2 to TRBJ1-2; 10 bases map to TRBD1. The V gene's germline CDR1 is SNHLY and CDR2 FYNNEI. This CDR3 contains 14 residues. Trimming took 3 bases from V and 6 from J; bases not matched to a gene: 4. The CDR3 DNA follows: TGTGCCAGCAGTGAGTACGGGACAGGGGATGGCTACACCTTC. It yields the protein CASSEYGTGDGYTF.

The V gene is TRBV28, the J gene TRBJ2-3; TRBD2 matches 12 bases. J lost 3 bases, V lost 6 bases, and 7 bases had no gene match. The CDR3 consists of 16 residues. CDR1 and CDR2 from the germline V gene are MDHEN and SYDVKM. The CDR3 here is CASRTSGSLGTDTQYF. The CDR3 DNA reads TGTGCCAGCAGGACTAGCGGGAGCCTAGGGACAGATACGCAGTATTTT.

This rearrangement joins TRBV11-2 to TRBJ1-1, with unresolved D. The germline V gene encodes CDR1 SGHAT and CDR2 FQNNGV. V lost 1 base to trimming and J lost 1 base, with 7 bases between them. CDR3 size: 14 residues. CDR3 in amino acids: CASSLVAGNTEAFF. CDR3 in DNA: TGTGCCAGCAGCTTAGTTGCGGGGAACACTGAAGCTTTCTTT.

The rearrangement uses TRBV5-1 and TRBJ1-2; D possibly corresponds to TRBD1 (5 bases). The V end was cut by 4 bases, the J end by 4 bases, with 14 bases between. The V gene's germline CDR1 is SGHRS and CDR2 YFSETQ. The CDR3 is 14 residues long. CDR3 sequence: CASSQDSKTYGYTF. The CDR3 DNA reads TGCGCCAGCAGCCAAGACAGCAAAACCTATGGCTACACCTTC.

The V call is TRBV28, the J call TRBJ1-2, with TRBD1 as a possible D gene (6 bases). V was clipped by 6 bases and J by 5 bases, with 16 bases between them. Germline-derived CDR1 and CDR2 are MDHEN and SYDVKM. CDR3 length: 14 amino acids. The CDR3 DNA is TGTGCCAGCAGCCCGATGGGGGGCCCTTATGGCTACACCTTC. This sequence encodes CASSPMGGPYGYTF.

The chain couples TRBV2 to TRBJ1-1, with D perhaps matching TRBD1 (5 bases). The germline V gene encodes CDR1 SNHLY and CDR2 FYNNEI. Trimming shortened V by 5 bases and J by 1 base, and 8 bases separated the two germline ends. CDR3 size: 13 residues. The CDR3 loop reads CASSRDSNTEAFF. CDR3 DNA sequence: TGTGCCAGCAGTCGGGACTCGAACACTGAAGCTTTCTTT.

The chain joins TRBV21-1 to TRBJ2-2; the table's D call of TRBD2 was not tested on the DNA. TRBV21-1 is a documented pseudogene. The CDR3 runs to 16 residues. The CDR3 region has the DNA TGTGCCAGCAGCAAATGCGTGGGGGGTAGGACCGGGGAGCTGTTTTTT. It translates to CASSKCVGGRTGELFF.

The rearrangement uses TRBV5-1 and TRBJ2-1, with D tentatively TRBD1 or TRBD2 (5 bases each). Trimming removed 4 bases from V and 3 bases from J, with 14 bases in between. Germline CDR1 SGHRS, CDR2 YFSETQ. The CDR3 totals 15 residues. CDR3 nucleotides: TGCGCCAGCAGCCCGGGGACCAAAAGCTACAATGAGCAGTTCTTC. As protein: CASSPGTKSYNEQFF.

The rearrangement uses TRBV7-8 and TRBJ2-7; D uncertain. V lost 6 bases to trimming and J lost 2 bases, with 11 bases between them. The germline CDR1 and CDR2 sequences are SGHVS and FQNEAQ. The CDR3 spans 13 residues. CDR3 bases: TGTGCCAGCAGGCGCGGAGATCCCTACGAGCAGTACTTC. Protein: CASRRGDPYEQYF.

The count of this clone is one. This chain uses TRBV9 with TRBJ2-2, with 14 bases that match TRBD2. The junction had 1 base not matched to a gene; V was cut back by 2 bases and J by 4 bases. The germline CDR1 and CDR2 sequences are SGDLS and YYNGEE. CDR3 length: 16 amino acids. CDR3 in amino acids: CASSVGLAGVTGELFF. CDR3 nucleotide sequence: TGTGCCAGCAGCGTGGGACTAGCGGGAGTCACCGGGGAGCTGTTTTTT.

A word on this clone: The identical CDR3 is also encoded by other nucleotide sequences in the sample. V usage is TRBV28 and J usage is TRBJ1-6; D not certain. There are 14 residues in the CDR3. V shed 2 bases and J shed 5 bases, with 7 bases lying between them. Germline CDR1 MDHEN, CDR2 SYDVKM. The CDR3 DNA follows: TGTGCCAGCAGTTTAGGCGGTGATAATTCACCCCTCCACTTT. Its protein is CASSLGGDNSPLHF.

J is TRBJ1-5 and V is TRBV28, with D perhaps matching TRBD1 (6 bases). V was pared by 3 bases and J by 6 bases, with 9 bases between. Germline CDR1 MDHEN, CDR2 SYDVKM. The CDR3 is 13 amino acids. The chain's CDR3 is CASSFPGVQPQHF. In DNA form, the CDR3 reads TGTGCCAGCAGTTTCCCAGGGGTTCAGCCCCAGCATTTT.

The V call is TRBV27, the J call TRBJ2-6; TRBD2 agrees at 7 bases. J gave up 2 bases and V 0 bases, and 1 base lay outside the gene matches. The CDR3 length is 16 residues. CDR1 MNHEY and CDR2 SMNVEV come from the germline V gene (reference sequence). DNA for the CDR3: TGTGCCAGCAGTTTATCGGGGACTACTGGGGCCAACGTCCTGACTTTC. Translation gives CASSLSGTTGANVLTF.